These 27 T cell receptor beta chains were all obtained from the same sample, sequenced in a study of cytomegalovirus exposure and HLA in healthy donors. The PCR was carried out with 60 Vbeta primers and 13 Jbeta primers. TCRdb's table, derived via immunoSEQ multiplex PCR, lists solely in-frame clones and lacks some. The sample has about 130,000 clones, 60% to 80% seen once. The sequenced sample consisted of PBMCs. The receptors were gathered from a woman between 55 and 75 years old in good health and CMV-seropositive.

This clone was counted a few times. The V and J genes are TRBV5-6 and TRBJ1-5; D not resolved. V lost 0 bases to trimming and J lost 1 base, with 8 bases between them. Germline V gene sequence: CDR1 SGHDT, CDR2 YYEEEE. This CDR3 region has 15 residues. DNA for the CDR3: TGTGCCAGCAGCTTGGCGCAGACAAGCAATCAGCCCCAGCATTTT. Its protein product is CASSLAQTSNQPQHF. Supplemented by reference TRBV5-6 and TRBJ1-5, the full variable domain reads DAGVTQSPTHLIKTRGQQVTLRCSPKSGHDTVSWYQQALGQGPQFIFQYYEEEERQRGNFPDRFSGHQFPNYSSELNVNALLLGDSALYLCASSLAQTSNQPQHFGDGTRLSIL.

In this sample, this clone turned up a few times. This chain links TRBV6-5 with TRBJ1-5, with TRBD1 identical over 10 bases. In germline, CDR1 is MNHEY, CDR2 SVGAGI. The CDR3 runs to 13 residues. J gave up 7 bases and V 6 bases, and 3 bases lay outside the gene matches. CDR3 protein: CASSRTGGQPQHF. CDR3 coding DNA: TGTGCCAGCAGCCGGACAGGGGGGCAGCCCCAGCATTTT.

The chain combines TRBV6-6 with TRBJ1-5; 7 nucleotides agree with TRBD1. Unmatched junction bases numbered 6, after V lost 0 bases and J lost 4 bases. The germline CDR1 and CDR2 sequences are MNHNY and SVGAGI (reference sequence). CDR3 length equals 16 residues. The CDR3 loop is CASSYSWDSRNQPQHF. The CDR3 bases are TGTGCCAGCAGTTACTCTTGGGACAGCCGGAATCAGCCCCAGCATTTT.

This chain connects TRBV9 to TRBJ1-1; D gene uncertain. Per the germline V gene, CDR1 is SGDLS and CDR2 is YYNGEE. This CDR3 spans 14 amino acids. With 0 bases removed from V and 4 bases from J, the gap between germline ends came to 10 bases. The CDR3 protein is CASSVGPSGTEAFF. In DNA form, the CDR3 reads TGTGCCAGCAGCGTAGGCCCCTCGGGCACTGAAGCTTTCTTT.

This clone occurred a few times. The rearrangement links TRBV7-8 to TRBJ1-2; 7 bases align to TRBD1. CDR3 length: 15 residues. V trimming: 3 bases; J trimming: 2 bases; junction bases outside the gene matches: 6. The germline gives CDR1 SGHVS, CDR2 FQNEAQ. CDR3: CASSFARTGNYGYTF. The DNA of the CDR3 is TGTGCCAGCAGCTTTGCCAGGACAGGAAACTATGGCTACACCTTC.

This rearrangement joins TRBV29-1 to TRBJ2-5; 9 bases map to TRBD1. Germline V gene lookup returns CDR1 SQVTM and CDR2 ANQGSEA. The CDR3 is 13 residues long. The J segment lost 5 bases and the V segment lost 7 bases, leaving 8 bases of the junction unmatched. The CDR3 DNA is TGCAGCGGAAAACAGGGGGCAGTGGAGACCCAGTACTTC. Protein sequence: CSGKQGAVETQYF. Supplemented by reference TRBV29-1 and TRBJ2-5, the full variable domain reads SAVISQKPSRDICQRGTSLTIQCQVDSQVTMMFWYRQQPGQSLTLIATANQGSEATYESGFVIDKFPISRPNLTFSTLTVSNMSPEDSSIYLCSGKQGAVETQYFGPGTRLLVL.

This rearrangement joins TRBV2 to TRBJ1-5, with D maybe TRBD1 (5 bases). CDR1 and CDR2 from the germline V gene are SNHLY and FYNNEI. The CDR3 contains 14 residues. The V and J ends lost 4 bases and 0 bases respectively, with 7 bases between them. CDR3 protein: CASSGDSSNQPQHF. The CDR3 nucleotides are TGTGCCAGCAGTGGAGACAGTAGCAATCAGCCCCAGCATTTT.

This clone was picked up a small number of times. This chain's CDR3 is CASSQDLGGAAKEQYF. CDR3 nucleotide sequence: TGCGCCAGCAGCCAAGATTTGGGGGGTGCGGCCAAGGAGCAGTACTTC. This chain links TRBV4-1 with TRBJ2-5, with D possibly TRBD2 on 6 matching bases. Germline V gene lookup returns CDR1 MGHRA and CDR2 YSYEKL. V lost 0 bases and J 11 bases, leaving 22 bases between the germline ends. This CDR3 spans 16 amino acids.

This chain uses TRBV6-1 with TRBJ2-3; 11 bases fit TRBD2. CDR1 and CDR2 (germline): MNHNS, SASEGT. The V gene end was trimmed by 0 bases and the J gene end by 1 base; junction bases not matched to a gene: 0. CDR3 size: 16 residues. The CDR3 nucleotides read TGTGCCAGCAGTGAAGCTAGCGGGGGGGGCACAGATACGCAGTATTTT. Amino acid sequence: CASSEASGGGTDTQYF.

The CDR3 DNA is TGTGCCAGCAGTTTATCTACTACCGAGCAGTTCTTC. Protein: CASSLSTTEQFF. The V call is TRBV27, the J call TRBJ2-1; D is uncertain. Trimming left V 0 bases short and J 10 bases short, with 7 bases between. This CDR3 comprises 12 residues. CDR1 and CDR2 from the germline V gene are MNHEY and SMNVEV (reference sequence).

This clone was seen a few times. This chain joins TRBV7-9 and TRBJ2-1, with a tentative D call TRBD2 (5 bases). In germline, CDR1 is SEHNR, CDR2 FQNEAQ (reference sequence). V lost 10 bases and J 6 bases, leaving 13 bases between the germline ends. The length of the CDR3 is 12 residues. The CDR3 protein is CATVSGGNEQFF. The CDR3 DNA follows: TGTGCCACCGTCTCTGGAGGCAATGAGCAGTTCTTC.

The chain links TRBV27 to TRBJ1-1, with TRBD1 matching 7 bases. Germline V gene lookup returns CDR1 MNHEY and CDR2 SMNVEV (reference sequence). After removal of 6 bases from V and 3 bases from J, the junction contained 7 bases not matched to a gene. The CDR3 length is 14 residues. The chain's CDR3 is CASSRQGEDTEAFF. The CDR3 region has the DNA TGTGCCAGCAGCCGCCAGGGGGAGGACACTGAAGCTTTCTTT.

This clone was observed a few times. The chain employs TRBV29-1 and TRBJ2-3, with D unclear. From germline, CDR1 is SQVTM and CDR2 ANQGSEA. The CDR3 runs to 13 residues. V shed 5 bases and J shed 4 bases, with 13 bases lying between them. DNA for the CDR3: TGCAGCGTTACCGTCACGGGTCCAGATACGCAGTATTTT. Protein: CSVTVTGPDTQYF.

The rearrangement joins TRBV27 to TRBJ1-5; tentative D call: TRBD1 (5 bases). The germline CDR1 and CDR2 sequences are MNHEY and SMNVEV (reference sequence). Trimming took 5 bases from V and 6 from J, leaving 14 bases between them. The CDR3 loop spans 14 amino acids. DNA of the CDR3: TGTGCCAGCAGTCCCGGGACCGGGGGTCAGCCCCAGCATTTT. Translating gives CASSPGTGGQPQHF.

The V and J genes are TRBV7-9 and TRBJ1-1; a weak D match, TRBD1 (6 bases). V was pared by 6 bases and J by 1 base, with 12 bases between. From germline, CDR1 is SEHNR and CDR2 FQNEAQ (reference sequence). CDR3 size: 14 residues. The CDR3 DNA follows: TGTGCCAGCAGGATTACAGGGCGGAACACTGAAGCTTTCTTT. Translated: CASRITGRNTEAFF.

The rearrangement uses TRBV5-1 and TRBJ2-7; 8 bases agree with TRBD1. There are 15 residues in the CDR3. J gave up 3 bases and V 1 base, and 6 bases lay outside the gene matches. Germline values: CDR1 SGHRS, CDR2 YFSETQ. CDR3 nucleotide sequence: TGCGCCAGCAGCTTGTCACAGGGGGATATCTACGAGCAGTACTTC. This translates into CASSLSQGDIYEQYF. The variable domain in full, with the rest retrieved from reference TRBV5-1 and TRBJ2-7, is KAGVTQTPRYLIKTRGQQVTLSCSPISGHRSVSWYQQTPGQGLQFLFEYFSETQRNKGNFPGRFSGRQFSNSRSEMNVSTLELGDSALYLCASSLSQGDIYEQYFGPGTRLTVT.

The chain couples TRBV5-8 to TRBJ1-1, with D uncertain. CDR1 and CDR2 from the germline V gene are SGHTS and YDEGEE. The ends were cut back, 4 bases at V and 6 bases at J, with 19 bases in the middle. The CDR3 spans 15 residues. The CDR3 region is CASSPVPGRRAEAFF. CDR3 DNA sequence: TGTGCCAGCAGCCCGGTCCCGGGAAGGAGGGCTGAAGCTTTCTTT.

The chain links TRBV11-2 to TRBJ2-7, with 7 bases identical to TRBD1. Trimming cost V 3 bases and J 0 bases; bases outside gene matches: 5. The length of the CDR3 is 15 residues. Germline V gene data show CDR1 as SGHAT and CDR2 as FQNNGV. The CDR3 here is CASSLTGSFSYEQYF. The CDR3 DNA is TGTGCCAGCAGCTTGACAGGGTCTTTCTCCTACGAGCAGTACTTC.

This chain uses TRBV10-2 with TRBJ1-1; D remains unclear. CDR3 length: 15 residues. Germline V gives CDR1 WSHSY, CDR2 SAAADI. Trimming took 0 bases from V and 0 from J, leaving 8 bases between them. CDR3 bases: TGCGCCAGCAGTGAGTCGATAGCTATGAACACTGAAGCTTTCTTT. This encodes CASSESIAMNTEAFF.

V usage is TRBV19 and J usage is TRBJ1-1, with 10 bases identical to TRBD1. CDR1 is LNHDA and CDR2 is SQIVND in the germline V gene (reference sequence). The CDR3 has 16 amino acids. The V and J ends lost 3 bases and 11 bases, in that order; junction bases with no gene match: 15. The DNA for the CDR3 is TGTGCCAGTAGTATGCCCACAGTCGCCCCGGGACAGGGGGCTTTCTTT. Translating gives CASSMPTVAPGQGAFF.

This clone was detected only once. The chain couples TRBV29-1 to TRBJ2-7; tentative D call: TRBD1 (7 bases). CDR1 and CDR2 (germline): SQVTM, ANQGSEA. V shed 3 bases and J shed 5 bases, with 17 bases lying between them. The CDR3 totals 14 residues. The chain's CDR3 is CSVEGGQFNDEQYF. The CDR3 coding sequence is TGCAGCGTTGAGGGGGGACAGTTCAACGACGAGCAGTACTTC.

The V call is TRBV11-2, the J call TRBJ1-5, with D unclear. Germline V gives CDR1 SGHAT, CDR2 FQNNGV. The length of the CDR3 is 13 residues. V was trimmed by 1 base and J by 4 bases, leaving 5 bases between them. This CDR3 reads CASSLGPNQPQHF. The CDR3 DNA is TGTGCCAGCAGCTTAGGGCCGAATCAGCCCCAGCATTTT.

The chain links TRBV5-4 to TRBJ1-6; D remains unclear. This CDR3 has 15 residues. Between the trimmed V and J ends, which lost 2 bases and 2 bases, there was a span of 8 bases. Germline assignment: CDR1 SGHNT and CDR2 YYREEE (reference sequence). In nucleotides, the CDR3 is TGTGCCAGCAGCTTTGCCGGGACCTATAATTCACCCCTCCACTTT. Translating gives CASSFAGTYNSPLHF.

This clone came up once. This sequence joins TRBV6-5 and TRBJ2-7; no clear D gene. Per germline, CDR1 MNHEY and CDR2 SVGAGI. Trimming left V 10 bases short and J 2 bases short, with 12 bases between. This CDR3 contains 12 residues. Written as DNA, the CDR3 is TGTGCCACAGGCAGCATCACCTACGAGCAGTACTTC. It is translated as CATGSITYEQYF.

J is TRBJ2-3 and V is TRBV7-3, with 11 bases aligning to TRBD1. Germline values: CDR1 SGHTA, CDR2 FQGTGA. Trimming at V came to 6 bases and at J to 6 bases, leaving 5 bases not matched to a gene. The CDR3 contains 14 residues. CDR3 in amino acids: CASRQGQGVDTQYF. The CDR3, as DNA: TGTGCCAGCAGGCAGGGACAGGGGGTGGATACGCAGTATTTT.

V usage is TRBV18 and J usage is TRBJ2-7, with 15 bases matching TRBD2. The J segment lost 4 bases and the V segment lost 5 bases, leaving 9 bases of the junction unmatched. Germline V CDR1 and CDR2: KGHSH, LQKENI. The CDR3 extends over 17 amino acids. For the CDR3, the DNA is TGTGCCAGCTCATCCTCCGGGACTAGCGGGGGGTTATACGAGCAGTACTTC. Protein product: CASSSSGTSGGLYEQYF.

The genes are TRBV19 and TRBJ1-2; possibly TRBD1 for D (5 bases). The CDR3 has 15 amino acids. Trimming removed 5 bases from V and 6 bases from J, with 19 bases in between. Germline assignment: CDR1 LNHDA and CDR2 SQIVND (reference sequence). The CDR3 protein is CASSPHKGIGDGYTF. The CDR3 DNA follows: TGTGCCAGTAGTCCCCATAAGGGGATAGGCGATGGCTACACCTTC.